This TCR beta chain comes out of a study of T-cell memory formation after mild COVID-19. General study results and limits: Second-wave clones peaking on day 37 lacked confirmed SARS-CoV-2 specificity. Whereas later expanders leaned CD4+, clones contracting day 15 to 85 showed a balanced CD4/CD8 makeup. Pre-infection memory harbored some responding clones, suggesting cross-reactive memory joined. CD4+ clones that contracted lay mainly in CM and EM; CD8+ ones lay in EMRA.

TCRdb recomputed calls from the 5' RACE reads with MiXCR, one row per CDR3 protein. The table has 250,000 to 400,000 distinct CDR3 sequences, roughly an eighth seen once; the top ten hold over 20%. This clonotype was observed a handful of times. The antigen is not known. The CDR3 length is 14 residues. V dropped 1 base and J dropped 0 bases, with 7 bases sitting between them. Per the germline V gene, CDR1 is SGHTA and CDR2 is FQGNSA. Sequenced sample: PBMCs or a T cell subset sorted from them (not recorded which). The gene calls are TRBV7-2 and TRBJ2-7, with D perhaps assigned TRBD1 or TRBD2 (5 bases each). The sequence derives from a man in his late teens or twenties who had mild COVID-19 (a few samples of this study predate the infection). Cell type and time point are not known. This CDR3 reads CASSLGDDSYEQYF. For the CDR3, the DNA is TGTGCCAGCAGCTTAGGGGACGACTCCTACGAGCAGTACTTC.